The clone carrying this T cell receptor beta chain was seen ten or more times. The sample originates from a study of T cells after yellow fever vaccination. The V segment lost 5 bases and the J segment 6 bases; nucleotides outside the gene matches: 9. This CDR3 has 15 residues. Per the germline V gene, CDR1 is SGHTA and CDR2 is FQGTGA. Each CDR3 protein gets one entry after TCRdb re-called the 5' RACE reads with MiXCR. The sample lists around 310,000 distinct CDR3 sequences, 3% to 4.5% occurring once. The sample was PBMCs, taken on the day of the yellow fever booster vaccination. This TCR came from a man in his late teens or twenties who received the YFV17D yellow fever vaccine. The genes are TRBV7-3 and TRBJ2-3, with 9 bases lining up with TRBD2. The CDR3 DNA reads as TGTGCCAGCAGCCTTCAGCTCAGCGGGGGGGATACGCAGTATTTT. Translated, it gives CASSLQLSGGDTQYF.